One and the same sample provided the 31 T cell receptor beta chains below, sequenced in a study of blood T cell repertoires in COVID-19. Sequenced by immunoSEQ multiplex PCR; TCRdb stores in-frame clones only, minus some. This sample has about 320,000 clones, with about nine tenths found just once. Sequenced input: PBMCs or T cells enriched from blood (not recorded which). The source of these receptors is a man between 60 and 70 years old who had recovered from COVID-19.

This chain uses TRBV6-5 with TRBJ1-1; tentatively, D is TRBD1 (5 bases). V lost 6 bases, J lost 7 bases, and 12 bases lay in between. Germline V CDR1 and CDR2: MNHEY, SVGAGI. The CDR3 extends over 12 amino acids. This CDR3 reads CASRFPGFEAFF. CDR3 DNA: TGTGCCAGCAGATTCCCAGGGTTTGAAGCTTTCTTT.

The chain links TRBV3-1 (or the pseudogene TRBV3-2) to TRBJ2-1; 16 bases align to TRBD2. With 3 bases clipped from V and 10 bases from J, the junction kept 6 bases outside the gene matches. There are 16 residues in the CDR3. The germline CDR1 and CDR2 sequences are LGHDT and YNNKEL (reference sequence). The CDR3 here is CASSQGLAGGPSEQFF. CDR3 nucleotides: TGTGCCAGCAGCCAGGGACTAGCGGGAGGGCCTAGCGAGCAGTTCTTC.

The chain recombines TRBV9 with TRBJ1-5; D not certain. Trimming cost V 0 bases and J 6 bases, with 13 bases left between them. The CDR3 is 15 residues long. CDR1 SGDLS and CDR2 YYNGEE come from the germline V gene. The CDR3 region is CASSVDPFASQPQHF. Here the CDR3 DNA reads TGTGCCAGCAGCGTAGATCCATTCGCGAGTCAGCCCCAGCATTTT.

V usage is TRBV6-5 and J usage is TRBJ1-2; no reliable D call. In germline, CDR1 is MNHEY, CDR2 SVGAGI. Trimming shortened V by 0 bases and J by 5 bases, and 16 bases separated the two germline ends. This CDR3 spans 16 amino acids. CDR3 protein: CASSYSSGQALYGYTF. The CDR3 nucleotides are TGTGCCAGCAGTTACTCCTCTGGGCAGGCTTTATATGGCTACACCTTC.

The chain couples TRBV15 to TRBJ2-2; 7 nucleotides agree with TRBD1. V gave up 5 bases and J gave up 1 base; unmatched junction bases: 4. From germline, CDR1 is LNHNV and CDR2 YYDKDF (reference sequence). This CDR3 has 15 amino acids. The CDR3 region is CATSPRTGNTGELFF. In DNA form, the CDR3 reads TGTGCCACCAGCCCCCGGACAGGGAACACCGGGGAGCTGTTTTTT.

J is TRBJ2-7 and V is TRBV10-3, with 7 positions matching TRBD2. This CDR3 has 14 amino acids. Germline V gene sequence: CDR1 ENHRY, CDR2 SYGVKD. J was trimmed by 5 bases and V by 3 bases; bases with no gene match: 7. CDR3 in amino acids: CAISDLAGAHEQYF. CDR3 bases: TGTGCCATCAGTGACTTGGCGGGAGCTCACGAGCAGTACTTC.

The chain recombines TRBV18 with TRBJ2-2; D is ambiguous. V was pared by 3 bases and J by 0 bases, with 8 bases between. The CDR3 has 15 residues. Per the germline V gene, CDR1 is KGHSH and CDR2 is LQKENI. Written as DNA, the CDR3 is TGTGCCAGCTCACCTAACTTTGCGAACACCGGGGAGCTGTTTTTT. Its translation is CASSPNFANTGELFF.

The J gene is TRBJ1-1, the V gene TRBV3-1 (or the pseudogene TRBV3-2), with D possibly TRBD1 on 6 matching bases. This CDR3 spans 14 amino acids. Germline assignment: CDR1 LGHDT and CDR2 YNNKEL (reference sequence). Trimming removed 4 bases from V and 2 bases from J, with 11 bases in between. In DNA form, the CDR3 reads TGTGCCAGCAGCCTAGGACAGATCAACACTGAAGCTTTCTTT. This encodes CASSLGQINTEAFF.

The rearrangement uses TRBV11-3 and TRBJ2-7; 14 nucleotides align to TRBD2. The V gene end was trimmed by 5 bases and the J gene end by 4 bases; junction bases not matched to a gene: 19. Germline V gene sequence: CDR1 SGHNT, CDR2 YENEEA. The CDR3 runs 20 residues. CDR3 bases: TGTGCCAGCAGCCCTAACCCCGGGACTAGCGGGGGACGGCCGGTTTACGAGCAGTACTTC. As protein: CASSPNPGTSGGRPVYEQYF.

The gene calls are TRBV28 and TRBJ1-1; D gene uncertain. Trimming shortened V by 2 bases and J by 0 bases, and 4 bases separated the two germline ends. Germline values: CDR1 MDHEN, CDR2 SYDVKM. This CDR3 is 13 amino acids long. The DNA of the CDR3 is TGTGCCAGCAGTTTAACTATGAACACTGAAGCTTTCTTT. Its translation: CASSLTMNTEAFF.

This chain connects TRBV5-8 to TRBJ1-6, with D possibly being TRBD1 (6 bases). Trimming removed 0 bases at V and 8 bases at J, with 12 bases between. The CDR3 length is 15 residues. CDR1 is SGHTS, CDR2 YDEGEE, per germline. The CDR3 loop is CASSLGAGVDSPLHF. The CDR3 DNA reads as TGTGCCAGCAGCTTGGGGGCAGGGGTTGATTCACCCCTCCACTTT. The full variable domain, in which reference TRBV5-8 and TRBJ1-6 provide the parts outside the CDR3, is EAGVTQSPTHLIKTRGQQATLRCSPISGHTSVYWYQQALGLGLQFLLWYDEGEERNRGNFPPRFSGRQFPNYSSELNVNALELEDSALYLCASSLGAGVDSPLHFGNGTRLTVT.

The CDR3 is CASGQLNTEAFF. Written as DNA, the CDR3 is TGTGCCAGCGGACAGCTGAACACTGAAGCTTTCTTT. This chain connects TRBV3-1 (or the pseudogene TRBV3-2) to TRBJ1-1, with D possibly being TRBD1 (6 bases). This CDR3 has 12 residues. The V end lost 8 bases, the J end lost 0 bases, and 7 bases lay between the germline ends. Germline CDR1 reads LGHDT; CDR2 reads YNNKEL (reference sequence).

This clone was observed a single time. The V call is TRBV6-1, the J call TRBJ2-3; 8 nucleotides align to TRBD2. The germline CDR1 and CDR2 sequences are MNHNS and SASEGT. The CDR3 extends over 16 amino acids. V was pared by 3 bases and J by 6 bases, with 11 bases of the junction left unmatched. The CDR3 spells CASSDWASGYMDTQYF. The DNA of the CDR3 is TGTGCCAGCAGTGATTGGGCTAGCGGGTACATGGATACGCAGTATTTT.

The genes are TRBV10-3 and TRBJ1-3; TRBD1 matches at 8 bases. CDR1 is ENHRY and CDR2 is SYGVKD in the germline V gene. The CDR3 spans 16 residues. V gave up 5 bases and J gave up 4 bases; unmatched junction bases: 10. Here the CDR3 DNA reads TGTGCCATCAGTCCCGACAGGGGTCTTACGGGAAACACCATATATTTT. Its protein is CAISPDRGLTGNTIYF.

The V call is TRBV3-1 (or the pseudogene TRBV3-2), the J call TRBJ1-3; D remains ambiguous. CDR1 and CDR2 (germline): LGHDT, YNNKEL (reference sequence). The CDR3 runs 14 residues. Deletions cut 1 base from V and 0 bases from J, with 4 bases between. The DNA for the CDR3 is TGTGCCAGCAGCCAAGTCCACTCTGGAAACACCATATATTTT. This gives the protein CASSQVHSGNTIYF.

J is TRBJ2-1 and V is TRBV5-5; possible D gene TRBD1, 5 bases. Trimming removed 1 base from V and 9 bases from J, with 17 bases in between. The CDR3 has 15 residues. Germline-derived CDR1 and CDR2 are SGHKS and YYEKEE (reference sequence). The DNA of the CDR3 is TGTGCCAGCAGCTTGTCCGATATCAGGGCAGGTGAGCAGTTCTTC. Its translation is CASSLSDIRAGEQFF.

The chain uses TRBV6-2 or TRBV6-3 and TRBJ1-5, with 7 bases lining up with TRBD1. The CDR3 loop spans 17 amino acids. Germline V gives CDR1 MNHEY, CDR2 SVGEGT. Losses at the gene ends were 6 bases for V and 4 bases for J; bases not matched to a gene: 15. CDR3 residues: CASSPGRGQSGNQPQHF. The DNA for the CDR3 is TGTGCCAGCAGCCCCGGGCGGGGACAGTCTGGTAATCAGCCCCAGCATTTT.

This clone was detected many times. This sequence joins TRBV5-6 and TRBJ1-2; 8 nucleotides match TRBD1. Germline CDR1 and CDR2: SGHDT and YYEEEE. The CDR3 consists of 15 residues. J lost 5 bases, V lost 4 bases, and 10 bases had no gene match. Here the CDR3 reads CASSPPGQEVYGYTF. The CDR3 DNA reads as TGTGCCAGCAGCCCTCCGGGACAGGAGGTGTATGGCTACACCTTC.

The V call is TRBV7-9, the J call TRBJ2-7, with a possible D match to TRBD1 (6 bases). V lost 7 bases to trimming and J lost 3 bases, with 16 bases between them. Germline V CDR1 and CDR2: SEHNR, FQNEAQ (reference sequence). CDR3 size: 14 residues. This CDR3 is CASTSGDSSYEQYF. The CDR3 DNA is TGTGCCAGCACCTCAGGGGATTCGAGCTACGAGCAGTACTTC.

The J gene is TRBJ1-5, the V gene TRBV5-8, with 7 bases identical to TRBD1. CDR1 SGHTS and CDR2 YDEGEE come from the germline V gene. V shed 2 bases and J 5 bases; nucleotides not matched to a gene: 7. There are 15 residues in the CDR3. The CDR3, as DNA: TGTGCCAGCAGCTTAAGTTTTACAGGGGATCAGCCCCAGCATTTT. It translates to CASSLSFTGDQPQHF.

This clone was detected once. This chain links TRBV5-6 with TRBJ1-1, with unresolved D. The CDR3 is 13 amino acids. With 2 bases removed from V and 7 bases from J, the gap between germline ends came to 12 bases. The germline gives CDR1 SGHDT, CDR2 YYEEEE. DNA of the CDR3: TGTGCCAGCAGCTTATCCCGGCTAGATGAAGCTTTCTTT. Translation gives CASSLSRLDEAFF.

The chain couples TRBV24-1 to TRBJ2-7; TRBD1 agrees at 10 bases. J was trimmed by 4 bases and V by 9 bases; bases with no gene match: 5. The CDR3 runs to 13 residues. Looked up from germline, CDR1 is KGHDR and CDR2 is SFDVKD. The CDR3 DNA reads as TGTGCCACCGAGGGGACAGGGGAATACGAGCAGTACTTC. Its translation: CATEGTGEYEQYF.

The CDR3 DNA follows: TGTGCCAGTAGGGACTCGCCCCGCGGCAATCAGCCCCAGCATTTT. The encoded protein is CASRDSPRGNQPQHF. The gene calls are TRBV19 and TRBJ1-5; D not certain. The CDR3 sequence is 15 residues long. Between the trimmed V and J ends, which lost 6 bases and 2 bases, there was a span of 14 bases. Germline CDR1 is LNHDA and CDR2 is SQIVND (reference sequence).

The V gene is TRBV7-3, the J gene TRBJ1-1, with D possibly matching TRBD1 (5 bases). V lost 6 bases and J lost 4, with 12 bases in between. The CDR3 loop spans 13 amino acids. Germline lookup yields CDR1 SGHTA and CDR2 FQGTGA. CDR3 region: CASSDGRVTEAFF. The CDR3 region has the DNA TGTGCCAGCAGTGATGGCAGGGTCACTGAAGCTTTCTTT.

This clone appeared a single time. V and J are TRBV6-2 or TRBV6-3 and TRBJ1-2; D is possibly TRBD1 (6 bases). The V gene lost 6 bases and the J gene lost 0 bases, with 17 bases spanning the gap. This CDR3 comprises 16 residues. The germline V gene has CDR1 MNHEY and CDR2 SVGEGT. The chain's CDR3 is CASSRQTGLANYGYTF. The CDR3 nucleotides read TGTGCCAGCAGCCGCCAGACAGGCCTAGCTAACTATGGCTACACCTTC.

V gene TRBV27 combines with J gene TRBJ2-3; 7 nucleotides agree with TRBD1. Germline-derived CDR1 and CDR2 are MNHEY and SMNVEV (reference sequence). The CDR3 totals 14 residues. V shed 1 base and J 4 bases; nucleotides not matched to a gene: 2. CDR3 in DNA: TGTGCCAGCAGTTTATTTACAGGGGCAGATACGCAGTATTTT. Protein product: CASSLFTGADTQYF.

This sequence joins TRBV7-9 and TRBJ2-1; TRBD2 matches 8 bases. Trimming cost V 5 bases and J 2 bases; bases outside gene matches: 5. The CDR3 loop spans 15 amino acids. Germline V gene data show CDR1 as SEHNR and CDR2 as FQNEAQ (reference sequence). The CDR3 spells CASSVGGETYNEQFF. The CDR3 nucleotides read TGTGCCAGCAGCGTCGGGGGGGAGACCTACAATGAGCAGTTCTTC. Based on the CDR3 plus reference TRBV7-9 and TRBJ2-1, the full variable domain is DTGVSQNPRHKITKRGQNVTFRCDPISEHNRLYWYRQTLGQGPEFLTYFQNEAQLEKSRLLSDRFSAERPKGSFSTLEIQRTEQGDSAMYLCASSVGGETYNEQFFGPGTRLTVL.

This clone was observed a single time. The chain is built from TRBV7-6 and TRBJ1-2; a possible D gene is TRBD1 (6 bases). This CDR3 has 15 residues. The germline CDR1 and CDR2 sequences are SGHVS and FNYEAQ. Trimming took 5 bases from V and 5 from J, leaving 18 bases between them. The DNA for the CDR3 is TGTGCCAGCAGCCGCGGGGGCGGCTGGGGGTATGGCTACACCTTC. Amino acids: CASSRGGGWGYGYTF.

This clone was picked up one time. The CDR3 DNA reads TGTGCCAGCCACTTAACAGGAACGCACGAGACCCAGTACTTC. Protein product: CASHLTGTHETQYF. The rearrangement links TRBV5-3 to TRBJ2-5; D is possibly TRBD1 (5 bases). TRBV5-3 is recorded as an ORF, its role being uncertain. Between the trimmed V and J ends, which lost 8 bases and 5 bases, there was a span of 19 bases. The length of the CDR3 is 14 residues.

V gene TRBV6-5 combines with J gene TRBJ2-2; tentatively, D is TRBD1 (6 bases). The CDR3 runs to 15 residues. CDR1 is MNHEY, CDR2 SVGAGI, per germline. V lost 4 bases and J 2 bases, leaving 11 bases between the germline ends. The CDR3 bases are TGTGCCAGCAGTTTCCAGGGGCTAAACACCGGGGAGCTGTTTTTT. Its protein is CASSFQGLNTGELFF.

Only one count was recorded for this clone. Other DNA sequences from this sample encode an identical CDR3 as well. DNA for the CDR3: TGCGCCAGCAGCTTGGTCCAGGGGGCGGGGGAGCAGTACTTC. Translating gives CASSLVQGAGEQYF. This rearrangement joins TRBV5-1 to TRBJ2-7; the match to TRBD1 covers 8 bases. V lost 0 bases and J lost 7; bases outside the gene matches: 6. This CDR3 spans 14 amino acids. CDR1 and CDR2 from the germline V gene are SGHRS and YFSETQ.